This T cell receptor beta chain was profiled in a study of neurological immune-mediated disorders. This clonotype was detected ten times or more. TCRdb re-derived calls from the 5' RACE reads in MiXCR, one entry per CDR3 protein. This sample has about 55,000 distinct CDR3 sequences; around 4.4% occur once, and the top ten carry approximately 2.8%. This CDR3 comprises 16 residues. Per the germline V gene, CDR1 is MDHEN and CDR2 is SYDVKM. The V end lost 1 base, the J end lost 1 base, and 12 bases lay between the germline ends. This TCR was recovered from a man in his forties or fifties with multiple sclerosis. The chain uses TRBV28 and TRBJ2-3, with D maybe TRBD1 (7 bases). Input material: PBMCs. The CDR3 reads CASSLLGGTGTDTQYF. DNA of the CDR3: TGTGCCAGCAGTTTATTGGGCGGGACAGGCACAGATACGCAGTATTTT.